This TCR beta chain was recovered during a study of early T cells in non-severe SARS-CoV-2 infection. Findings and limits, study-wide: Matching against VDJdb likely underestimated virus-specific expansions, favoring anti-spike CD8.

This clonotype was seen a handful of times. Its target is unknown. In TCRdb, the 5' RACE reads were re-called with MiXCR into one record per CDR3 protein. The sample consists of some 28,000 distinct CDR3 sequences, about 10% of them appearing once. Losses at the gene ends were 8 bases for V and 2 bases for J; bases not matched to a gene: 5. There are 15 residues in the CDR3. Per the germline V gene, CDR1 is MNHEY and CDR2 is SVGEGT. The TCR was taken from an adult who was a healthcare worker with PCR-confirmed SARS-CoV-2 infection or an uninfected control (not recorded which). The chain couples TRBV6-2 or TRBV6-3 to TRBJ2-3, with 12 bases lining up with TRBD2. The sequenced material came from whole blood. CDR3 in amino acids: CASLTSGGITDTQYF. The CDR3 bases are TGTGCCAGCTTGACTAGCGGGGGCATCACAGATACGCAGTATTTT.